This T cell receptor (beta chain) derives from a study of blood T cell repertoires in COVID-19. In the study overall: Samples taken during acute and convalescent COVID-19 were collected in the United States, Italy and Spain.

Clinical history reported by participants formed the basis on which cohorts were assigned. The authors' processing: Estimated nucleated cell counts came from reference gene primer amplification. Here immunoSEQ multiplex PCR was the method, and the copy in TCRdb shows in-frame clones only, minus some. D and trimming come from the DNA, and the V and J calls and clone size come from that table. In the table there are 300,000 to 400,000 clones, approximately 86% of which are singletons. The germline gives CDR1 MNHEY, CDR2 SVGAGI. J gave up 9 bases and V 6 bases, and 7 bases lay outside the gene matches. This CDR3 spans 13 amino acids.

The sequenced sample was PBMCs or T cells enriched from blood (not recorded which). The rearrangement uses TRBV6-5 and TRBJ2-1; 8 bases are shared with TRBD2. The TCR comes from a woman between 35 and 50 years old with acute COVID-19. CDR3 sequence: CASRNPTSAEQFF. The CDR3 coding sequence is TGTGCCAGCAGAAACCCGACTAGCGCTGAGCAGTTCTTC.